This T cell receptor beta chain was observed in a study of T cell clones after liver transplantation. CDR3 length: 18 residues. Germline V gene sequence: CDR1 SGHVS, CDR2 FQNEAQ. With 5 bases clipped from V and 2 bases from J, the junction kept 15 bases outside the gene matches. Repertoires were generated with immunoSEQ multiplex PCR, while TCRdb's copy carries only in-frame clones and drops some. The data show about 24,000 clones, 55% to 75% seen once. The chain links TRBV7-8 to TRBJ2-7; 10 bases agree with TRBD2. Sequences were derived from CD4+ T cells from blood, sampled before liver transplant. The receptor comes from a human donor who received a liver transplant. The CDR3 sequence: CASSPRASGRKTPYEQYV. CDR3 in DNA: TGTGCCAGCAGCCCCCGGGCTAGCGGGAGAAAAACCCCCTACGAGCAGTACGTC.